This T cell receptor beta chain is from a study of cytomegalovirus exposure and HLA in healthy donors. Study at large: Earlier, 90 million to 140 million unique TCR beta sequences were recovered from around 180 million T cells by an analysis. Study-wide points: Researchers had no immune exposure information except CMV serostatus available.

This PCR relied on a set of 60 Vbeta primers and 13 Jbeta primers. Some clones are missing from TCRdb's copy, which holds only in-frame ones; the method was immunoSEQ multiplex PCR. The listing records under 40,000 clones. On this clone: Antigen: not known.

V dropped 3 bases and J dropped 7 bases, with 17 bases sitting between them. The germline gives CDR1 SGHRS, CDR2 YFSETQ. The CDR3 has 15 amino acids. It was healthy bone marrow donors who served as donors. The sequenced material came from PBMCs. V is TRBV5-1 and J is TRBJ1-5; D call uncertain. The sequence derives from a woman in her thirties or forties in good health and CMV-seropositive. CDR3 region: CASSWRSGAGQPQHF. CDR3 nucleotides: TGCGCCAGCAGCTGGAGGTCAGGTGCTGGGCAGCCCCAGCATTTT.